These T cell receptor beta chains were read from a single sample in a study of monozygotic twins with inflammatory bowel disease. With the 5' RACE reads reprocessed, TCRdb shows one record per CDR3 protein and no DNA. The sample has roughly 170,000 distinct CDR3 sequences. The sample consisted of blood. These receptors were collected from a human donor with ulcerative colitis or Crohn's disease, or a healthy co-twin of an affected twin (not recorded which). CDR3s include the opening cysteine and the closing phenylalanine or tryptophan.

v_gene	j_gene	CDR3aa
TRBV5-1	TRBJ1-4	CASSPDTRGTGEKLFF
TRBV13	TRBJ2-7	CASSLVGTDEQYF
TRBV10-2	TRBJ1-4	CASSESTGLNEKLFF
TRBV29-1	TRBJ2-2	CSVLTFSTGELFF
TRBV10-2	TRBJ2-7	CASSRTEAYEQYF
TRBV19	TRBJ2-5	CASSVSGLAGAETQYF
TRBV18	TRBJ1-3	CASSPGTGIAGNTIYF
TRBV20-1	TRBJ2-7	CSARDRLIYEQYF
TRBV5-5	TRBJ2-3	CASSLGGHRTDTQYF
TRBV18	TRBJ1-2	CASSRRDYRSYTF
TRBV7-9	TRBJ1-6	CASSLAVGNSPLHF
TRBV20-1	TRBJ1-2	CSALRGNGNGYTF
TRBV27	TRBJ1-4	CASSFTDRGHEKLFF
TRBV5-1	TRBJ2-7	CASSPGYYEQYF
TRBV5-1	TRBJ1-6	CASSPGQENSPLHF
TRBV7-2	TRBJ2-7	CASSSGVLSQGGEQYF
TRBV11-1	TRBJ2-3	CATLSFPWTGGSKDTQYF
TRBV5-1	TRBJ2-3	CASSLDGLRTDTQYF
TRBV11-2	TRBJ2-4	CASSPSAFGGWAKNIQYF